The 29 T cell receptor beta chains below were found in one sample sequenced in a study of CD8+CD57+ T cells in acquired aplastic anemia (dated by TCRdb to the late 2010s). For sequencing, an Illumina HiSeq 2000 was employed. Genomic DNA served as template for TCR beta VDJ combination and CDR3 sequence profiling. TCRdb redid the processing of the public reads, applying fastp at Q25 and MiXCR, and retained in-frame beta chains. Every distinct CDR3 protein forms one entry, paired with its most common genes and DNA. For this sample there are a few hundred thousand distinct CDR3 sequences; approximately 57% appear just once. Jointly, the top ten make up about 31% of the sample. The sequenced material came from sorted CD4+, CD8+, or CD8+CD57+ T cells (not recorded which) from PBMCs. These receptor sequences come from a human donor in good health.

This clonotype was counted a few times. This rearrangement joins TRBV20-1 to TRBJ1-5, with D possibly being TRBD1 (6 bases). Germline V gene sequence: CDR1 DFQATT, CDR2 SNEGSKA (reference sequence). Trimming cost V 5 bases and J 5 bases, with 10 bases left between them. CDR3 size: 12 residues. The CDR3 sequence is CSASTGYQPQHF. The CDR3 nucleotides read TGCAGTGCTTCGACAGGATATCAGCCCCAGCATTTT.

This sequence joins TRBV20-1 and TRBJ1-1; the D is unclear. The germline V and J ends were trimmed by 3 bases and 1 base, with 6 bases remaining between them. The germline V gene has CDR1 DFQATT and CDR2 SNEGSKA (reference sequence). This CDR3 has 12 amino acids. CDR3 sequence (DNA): TGCAGTGCTAGGCAGCCGAACACTGAAGCTTTCTTT. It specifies CSARQPNTEAFF.

The CDR3 bases are TGTGCCAGCAGGAGCTCCGGCAGGCCATACGAGCAGTACTTC. Protein product: CASRSSGRPYEQYF. The rearrangement links TRBV12-3 or TRBV12-4 to TRBJ2-7, with D unclear. There are 14 residues in the CDR3. Trimming removed 6 bases from V and 4 bases from J, with 16 bases in between.

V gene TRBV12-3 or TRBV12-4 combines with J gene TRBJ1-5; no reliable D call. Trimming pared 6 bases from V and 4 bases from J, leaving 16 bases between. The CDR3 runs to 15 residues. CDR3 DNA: TGTGCCAGCAGACAGCTGGAGTGTAGTAATCAGCCCCAGCATTTT. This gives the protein CASRQLECSNQPQHF.

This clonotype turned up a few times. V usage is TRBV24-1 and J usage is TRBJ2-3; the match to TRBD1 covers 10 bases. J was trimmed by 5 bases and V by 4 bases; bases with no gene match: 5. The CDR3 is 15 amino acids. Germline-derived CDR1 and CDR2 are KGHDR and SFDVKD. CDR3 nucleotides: TGTGCCACCAGTGACCTCGGGACAGGGGTAGATACGCAGTATTTT. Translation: CATSDLGTGVDTQYF.

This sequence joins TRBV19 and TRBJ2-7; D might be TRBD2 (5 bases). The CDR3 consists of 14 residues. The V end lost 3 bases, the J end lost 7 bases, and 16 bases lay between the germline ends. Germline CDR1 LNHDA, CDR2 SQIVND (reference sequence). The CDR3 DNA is TGTGCCAGTAGTATGGTTGAGGGTTCGCCGGAGCAGTACTTC. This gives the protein CASSMVEGSPEQYF.

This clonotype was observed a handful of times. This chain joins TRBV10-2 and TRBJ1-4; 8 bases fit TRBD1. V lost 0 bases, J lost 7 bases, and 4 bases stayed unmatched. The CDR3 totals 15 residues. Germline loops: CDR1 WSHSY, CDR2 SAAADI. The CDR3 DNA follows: TGCGCCAGCAGTGAGTCCCCAGGGGGCATTGAAAAACTGTTTTTT. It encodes CASSESPGGIEKLFF.

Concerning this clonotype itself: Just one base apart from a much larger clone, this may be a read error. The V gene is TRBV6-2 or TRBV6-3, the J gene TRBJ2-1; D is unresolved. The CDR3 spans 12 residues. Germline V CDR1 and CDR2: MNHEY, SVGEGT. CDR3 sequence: CASSYVSNEQLF. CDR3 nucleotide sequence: TGTGCCAGCAGTTATGTTAGCAATGAGCAGCTCTTC.

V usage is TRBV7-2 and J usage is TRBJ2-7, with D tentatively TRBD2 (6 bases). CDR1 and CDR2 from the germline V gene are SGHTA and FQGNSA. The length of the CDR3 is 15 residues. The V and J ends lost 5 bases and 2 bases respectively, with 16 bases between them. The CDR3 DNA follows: TGTGCCAGCAGCCCCCGTACCGGAGGGCCCTACGAGCAGTACTTC. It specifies CASSPRTGGPYEQYF.

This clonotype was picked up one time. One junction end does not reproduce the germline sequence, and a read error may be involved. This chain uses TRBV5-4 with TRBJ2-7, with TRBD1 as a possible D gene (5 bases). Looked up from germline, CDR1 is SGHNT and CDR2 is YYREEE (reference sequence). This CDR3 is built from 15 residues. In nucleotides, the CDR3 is TGTGCCGGCAGCTCCCGGCAGGGCGGTTCCTACGAGCAGTACTTC. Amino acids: CAGSSRQGGSYEQYF. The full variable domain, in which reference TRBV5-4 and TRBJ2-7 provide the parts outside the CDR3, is ETGVTQSPTHLIKTRGQQVTLRCSSQSGHNTVSWYQQALGQGPQFIFQYYREEENGRGNFPPRFSGLQFPNYSSELNVNALELDDSALYLCAGSSRQGGSYEQYFGPGTRLTVT.

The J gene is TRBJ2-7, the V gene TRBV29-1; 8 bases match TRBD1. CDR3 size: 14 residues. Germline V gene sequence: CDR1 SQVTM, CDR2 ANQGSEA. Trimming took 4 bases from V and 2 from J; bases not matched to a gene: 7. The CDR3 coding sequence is TGCAGCGTTGTCCCGGGGGACAGGACCTACGAGCAGTACTTC. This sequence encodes CSVVPGDRTYEQYF.

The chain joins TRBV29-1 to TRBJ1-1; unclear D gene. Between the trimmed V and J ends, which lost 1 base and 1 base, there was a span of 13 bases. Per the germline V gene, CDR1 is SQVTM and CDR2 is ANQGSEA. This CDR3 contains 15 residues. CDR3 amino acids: CSVEAYGRQNTEAFF. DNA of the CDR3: TGCAGCGTTGAAGCCTACGGACGGCAGAACACTGAAGCTTTCTTT. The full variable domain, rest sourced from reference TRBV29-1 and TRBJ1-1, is SAVISQKPSRDICQRGTSLTIQCQVDSQVTMMFWYRQQPGQSLTLIATANQGSEATYESGFVIDKFPISRPNLTFSTLTVSNMSPEDSSIYLCSVEAYGRQNTEAFFGQGTRLTVV.

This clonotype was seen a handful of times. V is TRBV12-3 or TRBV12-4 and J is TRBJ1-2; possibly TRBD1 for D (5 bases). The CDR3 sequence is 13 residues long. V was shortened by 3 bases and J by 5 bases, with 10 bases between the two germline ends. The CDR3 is CASSLLSGYGYTF. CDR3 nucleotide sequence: TGTGCCAGCAGTTTGTTGTCAGGGTATGGCTACACCTTC.

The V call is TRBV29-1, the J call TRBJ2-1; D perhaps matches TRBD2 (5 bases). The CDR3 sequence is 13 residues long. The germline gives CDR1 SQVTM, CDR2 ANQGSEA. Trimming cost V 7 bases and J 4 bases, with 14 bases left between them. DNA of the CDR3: TGCAGCGCCCCCGGGGTGGATTACAATGAGCAGTTCTTC. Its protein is CSAPGVDYNEQFF.

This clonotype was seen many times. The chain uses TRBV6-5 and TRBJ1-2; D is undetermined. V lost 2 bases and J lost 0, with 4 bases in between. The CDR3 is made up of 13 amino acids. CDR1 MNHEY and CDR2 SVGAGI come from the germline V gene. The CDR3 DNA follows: TGTGCCAGCAGTTACGGCGCTAACTATGGCTACACCTTC. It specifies CASSYGANYGYTF.

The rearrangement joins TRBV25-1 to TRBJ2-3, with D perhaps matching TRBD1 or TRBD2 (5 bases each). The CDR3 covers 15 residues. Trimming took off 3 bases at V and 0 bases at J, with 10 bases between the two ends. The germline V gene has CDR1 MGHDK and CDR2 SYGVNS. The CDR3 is CASSEPGTSTDTQYF. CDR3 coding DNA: TGTGCCAGCAGTGAGCCCGGGACCAGCACAGATACGCAGTATTTT. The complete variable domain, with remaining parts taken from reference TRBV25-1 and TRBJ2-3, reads EADIYQTPRYLVIGTGKKITLECSQTMGHDKMYWYQQDPGMELHLIHYSYGVNSTEKGDLSSESTVSRIRTEHFPLTLESARPSHTSQYLCASSEPGTSTDTQYFGPGTRLTVL.

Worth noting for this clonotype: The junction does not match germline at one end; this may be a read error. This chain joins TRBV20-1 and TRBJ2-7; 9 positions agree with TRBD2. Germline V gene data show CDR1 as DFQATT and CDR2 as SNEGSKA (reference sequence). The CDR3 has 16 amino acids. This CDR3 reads CSARDLLAGLPYERYF. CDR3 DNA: TGCAGTGCTAGAGATCTCCTAGCGGGGTTACCCTACGAGCGGTACTTC.

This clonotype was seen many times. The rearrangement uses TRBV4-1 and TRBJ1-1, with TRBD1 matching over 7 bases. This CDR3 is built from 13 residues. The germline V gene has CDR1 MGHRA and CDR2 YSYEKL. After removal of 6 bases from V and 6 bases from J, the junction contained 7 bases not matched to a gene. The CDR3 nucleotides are TGCGCCAGCAGTCCAACAGGGGATCCTGAAGCTTTCTTT. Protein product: CASSPTGDPEAFF.

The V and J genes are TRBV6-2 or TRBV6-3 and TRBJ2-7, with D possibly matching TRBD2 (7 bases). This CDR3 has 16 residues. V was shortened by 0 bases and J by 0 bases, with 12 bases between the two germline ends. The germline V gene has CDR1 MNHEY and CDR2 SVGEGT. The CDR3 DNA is TGTGCCAGCAGTTACTCAGGCGGGGGCAGCTCCTACGAGCAGTACTTC. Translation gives CASSYSGGGSSYEQYF.

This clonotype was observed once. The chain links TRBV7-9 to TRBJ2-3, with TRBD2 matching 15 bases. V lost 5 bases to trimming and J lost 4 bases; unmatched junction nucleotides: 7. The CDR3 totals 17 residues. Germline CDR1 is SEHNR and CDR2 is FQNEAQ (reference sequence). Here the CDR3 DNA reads TGTGCCAGCAGCCGGACTAGCGGGAGGGCCGGGGCAGATACGCAGTATTTT. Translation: CASSRTSGRAGADTQYF.

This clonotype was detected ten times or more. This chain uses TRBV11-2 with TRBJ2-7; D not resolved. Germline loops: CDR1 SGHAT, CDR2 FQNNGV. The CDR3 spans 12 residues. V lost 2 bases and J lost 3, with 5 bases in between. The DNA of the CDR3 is TGTGCCAGCAGCTTAACGGACTACGAGCAGTACTTC. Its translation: CASSLTDYEQYF.

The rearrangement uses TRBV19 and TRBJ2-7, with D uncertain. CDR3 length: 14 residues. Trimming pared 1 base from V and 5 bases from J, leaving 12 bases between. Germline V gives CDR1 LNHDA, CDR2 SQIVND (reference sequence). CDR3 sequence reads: CASSIALGENEQYF. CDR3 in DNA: TGTGCCAGTAGTATAGCGCTTGGGGAAAACGAGCAGTACTTC.

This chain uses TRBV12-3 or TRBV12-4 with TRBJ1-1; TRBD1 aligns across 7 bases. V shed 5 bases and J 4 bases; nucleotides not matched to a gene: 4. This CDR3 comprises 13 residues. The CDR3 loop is CASSLTGFTEAFF. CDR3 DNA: TGTGCCAGCAGTCTGACAGGGTTCACTGAAGCTTTCTTT.

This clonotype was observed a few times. The CDR3 bases are TGCGCCAGCAGCGTAACGGGGGCCGGAAACACCATATATTTT. As protein: CASSVTGAGNTIYF. This chain links TRBV5-1 with TRBJ1-3; D possibly corresponds to TRBD1 (6 bases). CDR3 length: 14 amino acids. The germline gives CDR1 SGHRS, CDR2 YFSETQ. V was pared by 4 bases and J by 4 bases, with 12 bases between.

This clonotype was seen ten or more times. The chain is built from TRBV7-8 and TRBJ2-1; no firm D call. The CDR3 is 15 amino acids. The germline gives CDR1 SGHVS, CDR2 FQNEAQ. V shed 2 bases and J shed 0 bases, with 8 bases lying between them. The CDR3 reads CASSLRVSSYNEQFF. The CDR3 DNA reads TGTGCCAGCAGCTTAAGGGTGAGCTCCTACAATGAGCAGTTCTTC.

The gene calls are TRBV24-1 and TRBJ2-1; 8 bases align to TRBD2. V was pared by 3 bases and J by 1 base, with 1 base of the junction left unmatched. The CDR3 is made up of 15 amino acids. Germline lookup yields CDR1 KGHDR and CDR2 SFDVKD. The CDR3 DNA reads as TGTGCCACCAGTGATACTAGCGGATCCTACAATGAGCAGTTCTTC. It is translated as CATSDTSGSYNEQFF.

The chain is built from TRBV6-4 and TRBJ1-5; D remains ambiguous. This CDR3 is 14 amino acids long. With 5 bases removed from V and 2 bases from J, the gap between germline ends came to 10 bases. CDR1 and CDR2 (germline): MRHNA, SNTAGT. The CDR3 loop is CASSRAGGNQPQHF. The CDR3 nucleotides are TGTGCCAGCAGTCGCGCGGGTGGCAATCAGCCCCAGCATTTT.

CDR3: CASSLAPSPNTGELFF. CDR3 bases: TGTGCCAGCAGCTTGGCCCCCTCTCCGAACACCGGGGAGCTGTTTTTT. The chain recombines TRBV5-6 with TRBJ2-2; D is unresolved. This CDR3 has 16 amino acids. CDR1 and CDR2 (germline): SGHDT, YYEEEE. V lost 0 bases and J lost 0, with 9 bases in between.

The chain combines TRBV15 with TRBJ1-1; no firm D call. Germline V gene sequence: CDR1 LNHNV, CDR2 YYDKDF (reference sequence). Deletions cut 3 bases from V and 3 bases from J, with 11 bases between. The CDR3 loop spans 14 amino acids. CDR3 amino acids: CATSSQGPYTEAFF. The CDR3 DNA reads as TGTGCCACCAGCAGCCAAGGCCCCTACACTGAAGCTTTCTTT.